This TCR beta chain was recovered during a study of molecular identifiers for immune sequencing clone quantification. V dropped 1 base and J dropped 0; count of bases not matched to a gene: 1. The CDR3 sequence is 15 residues long. Germline V lookup: CDR1 SNHLY, CDR2 FYNNEI. TCRdb re-called the PCR reads through MiXCR, storing one row per CDR3 protein. The sample holds 490,000 or so distinct CDR3 sequences, roughly 23% seen once. This clonotype was counted a few times. The sequence came from a human donor in good health. Some libraries in this study had Jurkat cell RNA spiked in. V and J are TRBV2 and TRBJ2-7, with 9 bases identical to TRBD1. Sequenced: naive CD8+ T cells from blood, with Jurkat cell RNA spiked in. Subset noted: FACS-sorted CD8+CD4-CCR7+CD45RA+ naive T cells. CDR3 bases: TGTGCCAGCAGTGAAGACAGGGGGCCCTCCTACGAGCAGTACTTC. It codes for CASSEDRGPSYEQYF.